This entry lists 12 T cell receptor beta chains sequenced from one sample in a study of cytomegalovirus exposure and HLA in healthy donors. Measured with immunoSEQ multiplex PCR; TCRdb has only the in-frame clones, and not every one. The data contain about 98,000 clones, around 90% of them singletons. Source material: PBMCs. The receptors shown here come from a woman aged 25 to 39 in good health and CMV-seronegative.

The CDR3 bases are TGTGCCAGCAGCCCCAAGGGGGCGGTGGGCTACAATGAGCAGTTCTTC. This encodes CASSPKGAVGYNEQFF. V gene TRBV7-2 combines with J gene TRBJ2-1; 7 positions agree with TRBD1. The CDR3 consists of 16 residues. In germline, CDR1 is SGHTA, CDR2 FQGNSA. Germline trimming cut 5 bases from V and 3 bases from J; bases unmatched to any gene: 10.

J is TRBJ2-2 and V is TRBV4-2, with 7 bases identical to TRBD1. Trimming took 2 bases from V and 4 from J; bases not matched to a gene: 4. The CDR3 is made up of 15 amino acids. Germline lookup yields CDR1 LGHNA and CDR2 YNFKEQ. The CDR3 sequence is CASSQSAGGTGELFF. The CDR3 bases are TGTGCCAGCAGCCAATCGGCAGGGGGCACCGGGGAGCTGTTTTTT.

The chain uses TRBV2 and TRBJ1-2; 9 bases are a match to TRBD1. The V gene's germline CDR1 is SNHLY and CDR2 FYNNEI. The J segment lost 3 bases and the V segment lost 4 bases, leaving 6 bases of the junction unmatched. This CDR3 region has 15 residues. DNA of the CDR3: TGTGCCAGCAGTGGCCAACAGGGGGCGGACTATGGCTACACCTTC. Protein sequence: CASSGQQGADYGYTF.

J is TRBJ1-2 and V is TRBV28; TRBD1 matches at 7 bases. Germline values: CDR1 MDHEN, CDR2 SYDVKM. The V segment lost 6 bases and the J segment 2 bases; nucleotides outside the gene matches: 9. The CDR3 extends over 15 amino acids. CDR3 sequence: CASRTNRGGNYGYTF. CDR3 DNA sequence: TGTGCCAGCAGAACTAACAGGGGCGGGAACTATGGCTACACCTTC.

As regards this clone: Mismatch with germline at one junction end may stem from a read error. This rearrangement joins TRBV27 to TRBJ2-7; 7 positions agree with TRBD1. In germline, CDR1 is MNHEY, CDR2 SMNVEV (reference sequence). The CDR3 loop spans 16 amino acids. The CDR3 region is CATSFPHRDRSYEQYF. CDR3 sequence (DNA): TGTGCCACCAGTTTCCCGCACCGGGACAGATCCTACGAGCAGTACTTC.

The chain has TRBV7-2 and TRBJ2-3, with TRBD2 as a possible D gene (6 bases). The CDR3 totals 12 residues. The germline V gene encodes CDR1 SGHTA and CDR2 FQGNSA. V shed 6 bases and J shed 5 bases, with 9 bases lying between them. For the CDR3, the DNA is TGTGCCAGCAGTTGGGGGGAAGATACGCAGTATTTT. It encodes CASSWGEDTQYF.

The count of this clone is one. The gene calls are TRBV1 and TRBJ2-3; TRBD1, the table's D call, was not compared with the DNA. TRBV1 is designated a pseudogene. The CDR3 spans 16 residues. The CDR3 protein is CTSSQVRDRTTDTQYF. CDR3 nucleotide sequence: TGCACCAGCAGCCAAGTCCGGGACAGGACCACAGATACGCAGTATTTT.

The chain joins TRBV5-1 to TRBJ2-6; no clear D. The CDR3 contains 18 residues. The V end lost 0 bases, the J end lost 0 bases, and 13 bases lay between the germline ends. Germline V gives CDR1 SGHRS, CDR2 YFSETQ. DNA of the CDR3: TGCGCCAGCAGCTTGGGATCCCTACTTCCCTCTGGGGCCAACGTCCTGACTTTC. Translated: CASSLGSLLPSGANVLTF. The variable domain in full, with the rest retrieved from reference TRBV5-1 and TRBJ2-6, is KAGVTQTPRYLIKTRGQQVTLSCSPISGHRSVSWYQQTPGQGLQFLFEYFSETQRNKGNFPGRFSGRQFSNSRSEMNVSTLELGDSALYLCASSLGSLLPSGANVLTFGAGSRLTVL.

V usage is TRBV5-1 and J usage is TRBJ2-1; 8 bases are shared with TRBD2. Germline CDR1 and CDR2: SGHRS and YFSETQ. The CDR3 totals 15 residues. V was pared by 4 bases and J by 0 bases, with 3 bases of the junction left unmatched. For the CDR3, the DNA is TGCGCCAGCAGCCAGAGCGGGAGCTCCTACAATGAGCAGTTCTTC. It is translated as CASSQSGSSYNEQFF.

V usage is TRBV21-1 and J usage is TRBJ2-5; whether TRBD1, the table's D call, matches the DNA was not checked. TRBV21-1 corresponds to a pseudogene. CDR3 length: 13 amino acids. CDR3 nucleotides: TGTGCCAGCAGCAAGACAGTAAAAGAGACCCAGTACTTC. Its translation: CASSKTVKETQYF.

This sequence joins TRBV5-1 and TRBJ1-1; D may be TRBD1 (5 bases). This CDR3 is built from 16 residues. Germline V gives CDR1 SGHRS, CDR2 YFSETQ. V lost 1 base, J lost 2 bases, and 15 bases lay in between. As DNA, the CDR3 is TGCGCCAGCAGCTTGATAACGTGGGGCCCCAACACTGAAGCTTTCTTT. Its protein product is CASSLITWGPNTEAFF.

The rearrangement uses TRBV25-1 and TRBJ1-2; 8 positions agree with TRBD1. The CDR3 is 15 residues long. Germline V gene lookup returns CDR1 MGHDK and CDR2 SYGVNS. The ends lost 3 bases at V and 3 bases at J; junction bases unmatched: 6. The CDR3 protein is CASSESTGDYYGYTF. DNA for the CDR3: TGTGCCAGCAGTGAGTCGACAGGGGATTACTATGGCTACACCTTC.